This T cell receptor beta chain was retrieved from a study of control samples from healthy donors and cancer patients. Germline CDR1 SGHNT, CDR2 YYREEE (reference sequence). The CDR3 length is 14 residues. V lost 1 base and J lost 0, with 5 bases in between. Some clones are missing from TCRdb's copy, which holds only in-frame ones; the method was immunoSEQ multiplex PCR. This table holds some 200,000 clones, 91% found once. The receptor's source is a young woman in good health. Sequencing was performed on blood. The rearrangement joins TRBV5-4 to TRBJ1-3, with D unclear. The CDR3: CASSLRSSGNTIYF. The CDR3 DNA is TGTGCCAGCAGCTTGCGAAGCTCTGGAAACACCATATATTTT.